The rows below give T cell receptor beta chains drawn from one sample of a study of blood T cell repertoires in COVID-19. Some clones are missing from TCRdb's copy, which holds only in-frame ones; the method was immunoSEQ multiplex PCR. The sample lists 70,000 or so clones, roughly nine tenths occurring once. Input material: peripheral blood. The source of these receptors is a man aged 70-80 years with active COVID-19. The CDR3 runs from the conserved cysteine through the conserved F or W. D genes are given only for firm matches. Some rows have no size entry. The others give once, few or many, or a class for an expanded clone.

j_gene: TRBJ1-1
v_gene: TRBV28
d_gene: .
abundance: .
CDR3aa: CASSSRGREAFF
CDR3nt: TGTGCCAGCAGTTCCCGGGGGAGGGAAGCTTTCTTT

j_gene: TRBJ2-3
v_gene: TRBV12-3/TRBV12-4
d_gene: .
abundance: .
CDR3aa: CASQGIGTDTQYF
CDR3nt: TGTGCCAGTCAGGGGATCGGCACAGATACGCAGTATTTT

j_gene: TRBJ1-1
v_gene: TRBV7-2
d_gene: .
abundance: .
CDR3aa: CASNAGASPNTEAFF
CDR3nt: TGTGCCAGCAACGCAGGGGCCTCCCCGAACACTGAAGCTTTCTTT

j_gene: TRBJ2-7
v_gene: TRBV6-5
d_gene: TRBD2
abundance: .
CDR3aa: CASSYASGRALYEQYF
CDR3nt: TGTGCCAGCAGTTACGCTAGCGGGAGGGCCCTTTACGAGCAGTACTTC

j_gene: TRBJ1-4
v_gene: TRBV5-3
d_gene: .
abundance: .
CDR3aa: CARSFKGEANEKLFF
CDR3nt: TGTGCCAGAAGCTTTAAGGGAGAGGCTAATGAAAAACTGTTTTTT

j_gene: TRBJ1-3
v_gene: TRBV7-9
d_gene: .
abundance: .
CDR3aa: CASSPSLRGYSGNTIYF
CDR3nt: TGTGCCAGCAGCCCGTCCCTCAGGGGCTACTCTGGAAACACCATATATTTT

j_gene: TRBJ1-2
v_gene: TRBV19
d_gene: TRBD1
abundance: .
CDR3aa: CASSTPLSQGAAGPVYGYTF
CDR3nt: TGTGCCAGTAGTACCCCCCTCTCACAGGGGGCGGCCGGGCCGGTCTATGGCTACACCTTC

j_gene: TRBJ1-6
v_gene: TRBV6-1
d_gene: .
abundance: once
CDR3aa: CASSEWSQGSSYNSPLHF
CDR3nt: TGTGCCAGCAGTGAATGGTCTCAGGGGAGCTCCTATAATTCACCCCTCCACTTT

j_gene: TRBJ1-2
v_gene: TRBV7-3
d_gene: .
abundance: .
CDR3aa: CASSPDSSTGNYGYTF
CDR3nt: TGTGCCAGCAGCCCCGACAGCTCAACAGGAAACTATGGCTACACCTTC

j_gene: TRBJ2-7
v_gene: TRBV18
d_gene: TRBD2
abundance: .
CDR3aa: CASSNPGLAGGVPYEQYF
CDR3nt: TGTGCCAGCTCAAATCCGGGACTAGCGGGAGGGGTCCCCTACGAGCAGTACTTC

j_gene: TRBJ2-3
v_gene: TRBV6-1
d_gene: .
abundance: .
CDR3aa: CASSDAASTDTQYF
CDR3nt: TGTGCCAGCAGTGACGCGGCCTCCACAGATACGCAGTATTTT

j_gene: TRBJ2-7
v_gene: TRBV7-6
d_gene: TRBD1
abundance: .
CDR3aa: CASSLAGQGVHEQYF
CDR3nt: TGTGCCAGCAGCTTAGCGGGACAGGGTGTCCACGAGCAGTACTTC

j_gene: TRBJ1-4
v_gene: TRBV7-9
d_gene: TRBD1
abundance: .
CDR3aa: CASSLVGTGNEKLFF
CDR3nt: TGTGCCAGCAGCTTAGTAGGGACAGGGAATGAAAAACTGTTTTTT

j_gene: TRBJ2-1
v_gene: TRBV5-4
d_gene: .
abundance: .
CDR3aa: CASSPGLDWPWNEQFF
CDR3nt: TGTGCCAGCAGCCCGGGGTTGGATTGGCCTTGGAATGAGCAGTTCTTC

j_gene: TRBJ2-1
v_gene: TRBV6-6
d_gene: .
abundance: .
CDR3aa: CASTPGAVWFF
CDR3nt: TGTGCCAGCACCCCAGGGGCCGTTTGGTTCTTC

j_gene: TRBJ1-2
v_gene: TRBV3-1/TRBV3-2
d_gene: .
abundance: .
CDR3aa: CASSLPGRGGYTF
CDR3nt: TGTGCCAGCAGCCTCCCAGGTCGGGGTGGCTACACCTTC

j_gene: TRBJ2-1
v_gene: TRBV19
d_gene: TRBD2
abundance: .
CDR3aa: CASSASGRAGNEQFF
CDR3nt: TGTGCCAGTAGTGCTAGCGGGAGGGCCGGGAATGAGCAGTTCTTC

j_gene: TRBJ2-3
v_gene: TRBV14
d_gene: TRBD2
abundance: .
CDR3aa: CASPPGPRTSGQDTGGWDTQYF
CDR3nt: TGTGCCAGCCCCCCGGGACCGAGAACTAGCGGCCAGGACACCGGGGGTTGGGATACGCAGTATTTT

j_gene: TRBJ2-5
v_gene: TRBV6-2/TRBV6-3
d_gene: TRBD2
abundance: .
CDR3aa: CASSYPGASGGAQYF
CDR3nt: TGTGCCAGCAGTTACCCTGGGGCTAGCGGGGGGGCCCAGTACTTC

j_gene: TRBJ2-3
v_gene: TRBV3-1/TRBV3-2
d_gene: .
abundance: .
CDR3aa: CASSPWGSGTDTQYF
CDR3nt: TGTGCCAGCAGCCCTTGGGGTAGCGGCACAGATACGCAGTATTTT

j_gene: TRBJ1-2
v_gene: TRBV3-1/TRBV3-2
d_gene: TRBD1
abundance: .
CDR3aa: CASSPGQGGGYTF
CDR3nt: TGTGCCAGCAGCCCCGGACAGGGTGGCGGCTACACCTTC

j_gene: TRBJ1-1
v_gene: TRBV7-2
d_gene: .
abundance: .
CDR3aa: CASSQRWGPNTEAFF
CDR3nt: TGTGCCAGCAGCCAGCGGTGGGGGCCTAACACTGAAGCTTTCTTT

j_gene: TRBJ2-1
v_gene: TRBV9
d_gene: .
abundance: .
CDR3aa: CASSLRARVDEQFF
CDR3nt: TGTGCCAGCAGCCTACGCGCGCGGGTGGATGAGCAGTTCTTC

j_gene: TRBJ2-7
v_gene: TRBV4-2
d_gene: .
abundance: .
CDR3aa: CASSPRPLAYEQYF
CDR3nt: TGTGCCAGCAGCCCCCGGCCCCTAGCCTACGAGCAGTACTTC

j_gene: TRBJ2-3
v_gene: TRBV10-3
d_gene: TRBD2
abundance: .
CDR3aa: CAISESLVAGVRSDTQYF
CDR3nt: TGTGCCATCAGTGAGTCACTGGTAGCGGGAGTCCGGTCAGATACGCAGTATTTT

j_gene: TRBJ2-7
v_gene: TRBV27
d_gene: .
abundance: .
CDR3aa: CASSSGQFYEQYF
CDR3nt: TGTGCCAGCAGTTCAGGGCAGTTCTACGAGCAGTACTTC

j_gene: TRBJ2-1
v_gene: TRBV3-1/TRBV3-2
d_gene: TRBD2
abundance: .
CDR3aa: CASSQVEREGYNEQFF
CDR3nt: TGTGCCAGCAGCCAAGTTGAGCGGGAGGGGTACAATGAGCAGTTCTTC

j_gene: TRBJ2-3
v_gene: TRBV6-5
d_gene: TRBD2
abundance: .
CDR3aa: CASSLAESTDTQYF
CDR3nt: TGTGCCAGCAGCCTAGCGGAGAGCACAGATACGCAGTATTTT

j_gene: TRBJ2-5
v_gene: TRBV5-5
d_gene: .
abundance: .
CDR3aa: CASSPPPGQEGGTQYF
CDR3nt: TGTGCCAGCAGCCCGCCACCCGGACAGGAGGGTGGGACCCAGTACTTC

j_gene: TRBJ1-1
v_gene: TRBV7-2
d_gene: .
abundance: .
CDR3aa: CASSPGAGRLNTEAFF
CDR3nt: TGTGCCAGCAGCCCCGGAGCGGGCAGACTGAACACTGAAGCTTTCTTT

j_gene: TRBJ2-1
v_gene: TRBV5-1
d_gene: .
abundance: .
CDR3aa: CASSLAVDVGEQFF
CDR3nt: TGCGCCAGCAGCTTGGCGGTAGATGTCGGTGAGCAGTTCTTC

j_gene: TRBJ1-4
v_gene: TRBV9
d_gene: .
abundance: .
CDR3aa: CASSPGGGTNEKLFF
CDR3nt: TGTGCCAGCAGCCCCGGGGGGGGCACTAATGAAAAACTGTTTTTT

j_gene: TRBJ2-7
v_gene: TRBV5-1
d_gene: .
abundance: few
CDR3aa: CASSPLGHSYEQYF
CDR3nt: TGCGCCAGCAGCCCTCTGGGCCACTCCTACGAGCAGTACTTC

j_gene: TRBJ2-5
v_gene: TRBV25-1
d_gene: TRBD1
abundance: .
CDR3aa: CASSEWGTGEETQYF
CDR3nt: TGTGCCAGCAGTGAATGGGGGACAGGGGAGGAGACCCAGTACTTC

j_gene: TRBJ1-1
v_gene: TRBV11-3
d_gene: .
abundance: .
CDR3aa: CASSPPGGSGTEAFF
CDR3nt: TGTGCCAGCAGCCCCCCCGGGGGTTCGGGAACTGAAGCTTTCTTT

j_gene: TRBJ2-1
v_gene: TRBV7-9
d_gene: TRBD1
abundance: .
CDR3aa: CASSRTGAPLYNEQFF
CDR3nt: TGTGCCAGCAGCCGGACAGGGGCGCCCCTCTACAATGAGCAGTTCTTC

j_gene: TRBJ1-5
v_gene: TRBV19
d_gene: TRBD1
abundance: .
CDR3aa: CASTTFGTGNQPQHF
CDR3nt: TGTGCCAGTACCACCTTTGGGACAGGAAATCAGCCCCAGCATTTT

j_gene: TRBJ1-5
v_gene: TRBV6-4
d_gene: TRBD1
abundance: .
CDR3aa: CASSEGAGGRQPQHF
CDR3nt: TGTGCCAGCAGTGAGGGGGCAGGGGGCAGACAGCCCCAGCATTTT

j_gene: TRBJ1-1
v_gene: TRBV3-1/TRBV3-2
d_gene: .
abundance: .
CDR3aa: CASSQALRGTEAFF
CDR3nt: TGTGCCAGCAGCCAAGCCCTTAGGGGCACTGAAGCTTTCTTT

j_gene: TRBJ2-2
v_gene: TRBV4-2
d_gene: TRBD2
abundance: .
CDR3aa: CASSHLMRGDTGELFF
CDR3nt: TGTGCCAGCAGCCACCTCATGCGGGGGGACACCGGGGAGCTGTTTTTT

j_gene: TRBJ1-5
v_gene: TRBV5-6
d_gene: TRBD1
abundance: .
CDR3aa: CASSSRGTGGNQPQHF
CDR3nt: TGTGCCAGCAGCTCTAGGGGGACAGGGGGCAATCAGCCCCAGCATTTT

j_gene: TRBJ2-7
v_gene: TRBV4-3
d_gene: TRBD2
abundance: few
CDR3aa: CASSRKAGGPSHEQYF
CDR3nt: TGCGCCAGCAGCCGGAAGGCGGGAGGGCCCTCCCACGAGCAGTACTTC

j_gene: TRBJ2-1
v_gene: TRBV5-6
d_gene: .
abundance: .
CDR3aa: CASSPTGRGAYNEQFF
CDR3nt: TGTGCCAGCAGCCCCACTGGGAGGGGGGCCTACAATGAGCAGTTCTTC

j_gene: TRBJ2-7
v_gene: TRBV29-1
d_gene: .
abundance: .
CDR3aa: CSVGGGGPYEQYF
CDR3nt: TGCAGCGTTGGGGGGGGCGGACCCTACGAGCAGTACTTC

j_gene: TRBJ2-4
v_gene: TRBV2
d_gene: TRBD1
abundance: .
CDR3aa: CASSADRAADIQYF
CDR3nt: TGTGCCAGCAGTGCTGACAGGGCCGCGGACATTCAGTACTTC